This T cell receptor (beta chain) comes out of a study of a mutant IDH1 vaccine in newly diagnosed glioma. Study context: Vaccine dosing followed radiotherapy by 4-6 weeks, or accompanied temozolomide cycles.

Findings and limits, study-wide: No link was apparently found between pseudoprogression and changes in top peripheral T cell clonotypes. Vaccine-induced immune responses occurred in roughly 93% of patients.

Time point specified: week 47, end of study. The study gave 300 ug of mutant IDH1 20-mer peptide per vaccine dose, with topical imiquimod. The protocol was immunoSEQ multiplex PCR, while the TCRdb copy is restricted to in-frame clones and leaves out a portion. The profile covers approximately 50,000 clones, with 75% to 90% appearing a single time and around 3.5% taken by the ten largest. Remarks on this clone: Its specificity is not known.

The CDR3 consists of 15 residues. Germline loops: CDR1 SNHLY, CDR2 FYNNEI. Trimming removed 8 bases from V and 4 bases from J; junction bases left unmatched: 10. The sample consisted of PBMCs, taken from a glioma patient whose treatment included an IDH1 peptide vaccine. This TCR came from a woman in her 50s with glioma. The V call is TRBV2, the J call TRBJ2-7; 11 bases line up with TRBD2. The CDR3 region has the DNA TGTGCCAGCGTTAGAACTAGCGGGAGACCATACGAGCAGTACTTC. It specifies CASVRTSGRPYEQYF. Filled out from reference TRBV2 and TRBJ2-7, the complete variable domain reads EPEVTQTPSHQVTQMGQEVILRCVPISNHLYFYWYRQILGQKVEFLVSFYNNEISEKSEIFDDQFSVERPDGSNFTLKIRSTKLEDSAMYFCASVRTSGRPYEQYFGPGTRLTVT.